One T cell receptor (beta chain) is described in this entry. Its target is unknown. Germline V gene lookup returns CDR1 LNHNV and CDR2 YYDKDF (reference sequence). The trim removed 6 bases at V and 1 base at J, leaving 7 bases unmatched. The CDR3 runs 15 residues. Clones were read by immunoSEQ multiplex PCR, and TCRdb kept only the in-frame ones, dropping some. The repertoire consists of 85,000 to 90,000 clones, with about 88% occurring once and the leading ten covering about a sixth. This entry is derived from a study of radiotherapy plus CTLA-4 blockade in lung cancer. Whole-study findings and limits: Expansion of tumor-derived TCR clones was observed in blood after radiotherapy plus ipilimumab.

The rearrangement joins TRBV15 to TRBJ2-5, with TRBD1 matching over 8 bases. This specimen was peripheral blood, taken from a patient treated with radiotherapy plus ipilimumab. The receptor's source is a human donor with non-small cell lung cancer that progressed on radiotherapy plus ipilimumab. CDR3 in amino acids: CATSRTGPVQETQYF. The CDR3 coding sequence is TGTGCCACCAGTAGGACAGGGCCCGTCCAAGAGACCCAGTACTTC. Full variable domain (rest looked up from reference TRBV15 and TRBJ2-5): DAMVIQNPRYQVTQFGKPVTLSCSQTLNHNVMYWYQQKSSQAPKLLFHYYDKDFNNEADTPDNFQSRRPNTSFCFLDIRSPGLGDTAMYLCATSRTGPVQETQYFGPGTRLLVL.